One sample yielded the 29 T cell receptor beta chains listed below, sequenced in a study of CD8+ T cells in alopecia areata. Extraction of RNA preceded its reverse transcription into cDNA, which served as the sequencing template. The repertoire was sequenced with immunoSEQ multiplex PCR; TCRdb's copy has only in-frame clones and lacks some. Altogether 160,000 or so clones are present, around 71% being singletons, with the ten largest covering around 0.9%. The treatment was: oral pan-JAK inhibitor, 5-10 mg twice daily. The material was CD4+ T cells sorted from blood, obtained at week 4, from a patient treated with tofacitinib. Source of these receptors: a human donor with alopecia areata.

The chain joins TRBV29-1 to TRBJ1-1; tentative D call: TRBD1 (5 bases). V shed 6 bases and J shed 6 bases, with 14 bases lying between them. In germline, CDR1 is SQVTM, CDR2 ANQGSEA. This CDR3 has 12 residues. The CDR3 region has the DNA TGCAGCGTCCCCGCTGGGACCGCTGAAGCTTTCTTT. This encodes CSVPAGTAEAFF.

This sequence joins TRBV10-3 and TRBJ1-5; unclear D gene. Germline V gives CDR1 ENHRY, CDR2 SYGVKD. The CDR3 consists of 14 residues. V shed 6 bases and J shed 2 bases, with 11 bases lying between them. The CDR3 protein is CAISEGLGNQPQHF. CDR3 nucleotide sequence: TGTGCCATCAGCGAGGGCCTAGGCAATCAGCCCCAGCATTTT.

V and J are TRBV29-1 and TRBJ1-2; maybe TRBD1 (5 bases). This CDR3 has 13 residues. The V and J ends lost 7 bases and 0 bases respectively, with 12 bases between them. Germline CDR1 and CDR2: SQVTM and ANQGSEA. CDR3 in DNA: TGCAGCGCGGGGCACGCTACTAACTATGGCTACACCTTC. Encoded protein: CSAGHATNYGYTF.

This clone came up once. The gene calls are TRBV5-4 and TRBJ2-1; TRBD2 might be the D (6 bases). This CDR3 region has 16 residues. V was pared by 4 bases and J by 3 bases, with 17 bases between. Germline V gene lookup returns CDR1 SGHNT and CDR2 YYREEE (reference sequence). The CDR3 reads CASSQTGTGDYNEQFF. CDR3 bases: TGTGCCAGCAGCCAAACCGGGACTGGGGACTACAATGAGCAGTTCTTC.

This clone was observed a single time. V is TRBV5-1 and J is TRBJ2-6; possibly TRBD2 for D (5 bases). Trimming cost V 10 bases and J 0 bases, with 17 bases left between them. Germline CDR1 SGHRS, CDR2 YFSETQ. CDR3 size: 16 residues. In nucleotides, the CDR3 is TGCGCCTGCCGGCGGGTATTGAGCTCTGGGGCCAACGTCCTGACTTTC. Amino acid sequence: CACRRVLSSGANVLTF.

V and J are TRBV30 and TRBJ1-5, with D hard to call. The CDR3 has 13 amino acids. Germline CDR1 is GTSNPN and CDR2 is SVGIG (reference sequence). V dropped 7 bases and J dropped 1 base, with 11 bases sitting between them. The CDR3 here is CAFSSQSNQPQHF. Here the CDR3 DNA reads TGTGCCTTCTCCTCCCAGAGCAATCAGCCCCAGCATTTT.

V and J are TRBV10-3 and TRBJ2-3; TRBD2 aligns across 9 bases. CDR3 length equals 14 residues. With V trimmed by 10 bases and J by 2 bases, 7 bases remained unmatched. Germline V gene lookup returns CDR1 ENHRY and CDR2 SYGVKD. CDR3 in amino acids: CATSGGPFTDTQYF. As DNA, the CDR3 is TGTGCCACAAGCGGGGGGCCGTTCACAGATACGCAGTATTTT.

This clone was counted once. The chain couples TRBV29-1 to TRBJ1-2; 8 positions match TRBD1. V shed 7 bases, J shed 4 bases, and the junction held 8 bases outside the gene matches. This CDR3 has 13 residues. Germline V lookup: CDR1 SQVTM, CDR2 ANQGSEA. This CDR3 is CSADRVDPYGYTF. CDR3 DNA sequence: TGCAGCGCGGACAGGGTCGACCCCTATGGCTACACCTTC.

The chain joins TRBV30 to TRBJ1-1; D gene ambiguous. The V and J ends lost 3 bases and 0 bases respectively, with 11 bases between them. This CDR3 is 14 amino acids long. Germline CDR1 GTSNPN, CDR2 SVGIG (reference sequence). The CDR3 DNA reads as TGTGCCTGGAGACGTGGAGGAATGAACACTGAAGCTTTCTTT. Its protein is CAWRRGGMNTEAFF.

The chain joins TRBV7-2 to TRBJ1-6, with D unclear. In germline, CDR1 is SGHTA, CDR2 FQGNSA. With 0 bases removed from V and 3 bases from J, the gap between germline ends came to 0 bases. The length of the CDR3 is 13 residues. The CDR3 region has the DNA TGTGCCAGCAGCTTAGCCTATAATTCACCCCTCCACTTT. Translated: CASSLAYNSPLHF.

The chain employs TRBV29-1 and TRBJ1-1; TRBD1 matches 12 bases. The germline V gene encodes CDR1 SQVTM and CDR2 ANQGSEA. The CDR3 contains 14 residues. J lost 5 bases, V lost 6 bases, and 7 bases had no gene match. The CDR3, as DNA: TGCAGCGTCGGGACAGGGGGCCTTATTACTGAAGCTTTCTTT. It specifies CSVGTGGLITEAFF.

The CDR3 sequence: CASSHPGAWETQYF. For the CDR3, the DNA is TGTGCCAGCAGCCACCCGGGGGCTTGGGAGACCCAGTACTTC. V usage is TRBV7-2 and J usage is TRBJ2-5; D possibly uses TRBD1 or TRBD2 (6 bases each). V was pared by 5 bases and J by 5 bases, with 15 bases between. The CDR3 spans 14 residues. CDR1 is SGHTA, CDR2 FQGNSA, per germline.

The CDR3 DNA is TGTGCCAGCAGAGGGACAGGGGGACTTTACTCTGGGGCCAACGTCCTGACTTTC. It specifies CASRGTGGLYSGANVLTF. The chain is built from TRBV9 and TRBJ2-6; 11 bases agree with TRBD1. With V trimmed by 5 bases and J by 0 bases, 7 bases remained unmatched. Germline V gene data show CDR1 as SGDLS and CDR2 as YYNGEE. This CDR3 has 18 amino acids.

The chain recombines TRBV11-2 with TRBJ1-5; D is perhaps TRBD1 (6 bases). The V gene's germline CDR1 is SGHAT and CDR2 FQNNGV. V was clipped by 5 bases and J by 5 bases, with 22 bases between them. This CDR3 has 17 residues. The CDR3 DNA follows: TGTGCCAGCAGCCCCCCCTGTGGGGGCGGGGCCCATCAGCCCCAGCATTTT. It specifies CASSPPCGGGAHQPQHF.

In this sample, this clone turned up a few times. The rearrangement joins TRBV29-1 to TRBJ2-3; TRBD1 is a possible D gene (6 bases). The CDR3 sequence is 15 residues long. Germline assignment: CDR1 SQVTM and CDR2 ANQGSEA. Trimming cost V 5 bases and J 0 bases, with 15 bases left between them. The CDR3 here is CSVILDRESTDTQYF. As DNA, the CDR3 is TGCAGCGTTATATTGGACAGAGAGAGCACAGATACGCAGTATTTT.

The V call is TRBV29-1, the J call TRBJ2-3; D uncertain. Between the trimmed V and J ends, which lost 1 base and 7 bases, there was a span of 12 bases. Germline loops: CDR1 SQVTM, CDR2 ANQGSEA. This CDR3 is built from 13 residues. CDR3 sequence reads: CSVEGSTGNTQYF. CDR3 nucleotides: TGCAGCGTTGAAGGCTCGACTGGGAATACGCAGTATTTT.

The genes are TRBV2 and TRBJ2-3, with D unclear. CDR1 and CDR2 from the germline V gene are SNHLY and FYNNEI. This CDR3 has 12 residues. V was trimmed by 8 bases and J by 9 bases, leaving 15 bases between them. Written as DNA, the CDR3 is TGTGCCAGCTGTGTGGACGAGTCGACGCAGTATTTT. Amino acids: CASCVDESTQYF.

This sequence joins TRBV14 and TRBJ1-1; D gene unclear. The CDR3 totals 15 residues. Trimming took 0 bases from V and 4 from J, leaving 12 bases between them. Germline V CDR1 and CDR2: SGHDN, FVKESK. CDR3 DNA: TGTGCCAGCAGCCAAGAGGTCCTCTTCGGCACTGAAGCTTTCTTT. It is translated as CASSQEVLFGTEAFF.

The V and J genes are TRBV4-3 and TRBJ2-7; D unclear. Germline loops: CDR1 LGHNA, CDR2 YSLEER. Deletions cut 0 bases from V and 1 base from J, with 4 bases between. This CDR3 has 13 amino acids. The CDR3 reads CASSQDRSYEQYF. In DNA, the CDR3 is TGCGCCAGCAGCCAAGATCGATCCTACGAGCAGTACTTC.

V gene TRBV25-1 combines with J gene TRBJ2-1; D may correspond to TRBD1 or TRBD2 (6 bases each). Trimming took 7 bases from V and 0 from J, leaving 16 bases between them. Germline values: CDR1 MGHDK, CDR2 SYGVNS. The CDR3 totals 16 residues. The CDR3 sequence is CASIPSWGASYNEQFF. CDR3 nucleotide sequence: TGTGCCAGCATCCCAAGTTGGGGGGCCTCCTACAATGAGCAGTTCTTC.

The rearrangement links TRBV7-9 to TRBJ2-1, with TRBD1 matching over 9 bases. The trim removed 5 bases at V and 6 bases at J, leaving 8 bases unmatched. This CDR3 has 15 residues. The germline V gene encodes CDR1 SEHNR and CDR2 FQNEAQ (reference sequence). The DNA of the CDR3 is TGTGCCAGCAGCCCCGGGACAGGGCTCGGCAATGAGCAGTTCTTC. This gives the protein CASSPGTGLGNEQFF.

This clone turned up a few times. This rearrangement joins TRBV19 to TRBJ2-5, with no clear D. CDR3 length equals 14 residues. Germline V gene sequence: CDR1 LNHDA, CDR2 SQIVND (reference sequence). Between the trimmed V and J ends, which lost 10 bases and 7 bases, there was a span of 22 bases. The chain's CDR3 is CATGSPGPLRTQYF. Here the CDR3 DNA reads TGTGCCACCGGCTCCCCCGGGCCCCTTCGGACCCAGTACTTC.

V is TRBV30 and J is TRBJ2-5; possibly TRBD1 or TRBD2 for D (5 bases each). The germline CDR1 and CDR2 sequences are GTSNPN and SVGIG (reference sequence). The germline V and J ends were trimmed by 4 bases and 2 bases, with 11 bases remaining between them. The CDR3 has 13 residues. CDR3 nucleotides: TGTGCCTGGAATTTTGGGGGACAAGAGACCCAGTACTTC. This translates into CAWNFGGQETQYF.

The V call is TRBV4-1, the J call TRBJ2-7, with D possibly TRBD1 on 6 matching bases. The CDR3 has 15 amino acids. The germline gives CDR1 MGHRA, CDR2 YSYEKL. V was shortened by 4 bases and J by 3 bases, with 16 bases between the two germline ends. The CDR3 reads CASSPMLDRLYEQYF. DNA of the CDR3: TGCGCCAGCAGCCCGATGCTGGACAGACTCTACGAGCAGTACTTC.

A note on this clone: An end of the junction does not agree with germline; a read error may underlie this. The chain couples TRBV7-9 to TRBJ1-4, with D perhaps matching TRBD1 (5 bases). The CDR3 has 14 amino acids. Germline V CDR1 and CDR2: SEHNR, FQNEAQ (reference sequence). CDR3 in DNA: TGTGCCAGCAGCTTAGTTGGGACTAAGGAAAAACTGTTTTTT. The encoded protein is CASSLVGTKEKLFF.

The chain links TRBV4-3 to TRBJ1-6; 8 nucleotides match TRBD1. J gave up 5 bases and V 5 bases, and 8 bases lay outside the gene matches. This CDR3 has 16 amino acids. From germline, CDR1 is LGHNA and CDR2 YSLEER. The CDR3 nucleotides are TGCGCCAGCAGCTTGCGACAGGGGAACAATAATTCACCCCTCCACTTT. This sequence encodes CASSLRQGNNNSPLHF.

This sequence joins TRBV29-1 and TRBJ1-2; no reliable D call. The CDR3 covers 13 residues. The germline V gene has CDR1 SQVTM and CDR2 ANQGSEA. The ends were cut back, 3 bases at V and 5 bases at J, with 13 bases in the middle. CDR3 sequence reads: CSVEPEERYGYTF. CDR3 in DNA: TGCAGCGTTGAGCCAGAGGAGCGGTATGGCTACACCTTC.

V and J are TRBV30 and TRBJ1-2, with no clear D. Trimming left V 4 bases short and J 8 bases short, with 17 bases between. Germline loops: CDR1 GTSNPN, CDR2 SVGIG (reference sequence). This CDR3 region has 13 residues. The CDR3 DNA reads TGTGCCTGGAACAGCCTTGTGACTACCGGCTACACCTTC. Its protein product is CAWNSLVTTGYTF.

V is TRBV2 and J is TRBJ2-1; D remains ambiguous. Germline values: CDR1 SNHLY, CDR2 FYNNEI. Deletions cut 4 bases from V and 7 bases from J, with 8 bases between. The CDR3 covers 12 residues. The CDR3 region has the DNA TGTGCCAGCAGTGGCCTATATAATGAGCAGTTCTTC. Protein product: CASSGLYNEQFF.